A single sample gave rise to the 4 T cell receptor beta chains below, sequenced in a study of blood T cells in healthy people across ages. Sample-barcoded 5' priming and a J-beta primer mix drove a second PCR of about 7 to 12 cycles. Via MiXCR, TCRdb re-called the 5' RACE reads, giving one row per CDR3 protein. The table lists roughly 700,000 distinct CDR3 sequences, just under 25% of them singletons. The same sample was also used in a study of T cells of mothers and their children.

Sequenced: blood. These receptor sequences come from a boy between 10 and 17 years old in good health.

This clonotype was counted between two and nine times. The chain is built from TRBV7-2 and TRBJ1-4; D is perhaps TRBD1 (5 bases). The CDR3 runs to 12 residues. CDR1 and CDR2 from the germline V gene are SGHTA and FQGNSA. V was clipped by 5 bases and J by 13 bases, with 14 bases between them. CDR3: CASSQNPGRLFF. In DNA form, the CDR3 reads TGTGCCAGCAGCCAAAACCCAGGGAGACTGTTTTTT.

The rearrangement joins TRBV6-6 to TRBJ2-5; D gene unclear. CDR3 length: 15 residues. The germline V and J ends were trimmed by 3 bases and 2 bases, with 13 bases remaining between them. Germline V CDR1 and CDR2: MNHNY, SVGAGI (reference sequence). The CDR3 coding sequence is TGTGCCAGCAGTTATCCCGGGCAACTACAAGAGACCCAGTACTTC. Its protein product is CASSYPGQLQETQYF.

The sample holds a few counts of this clonotype. The J gene is TRBJ2-6, the V gene TRBV3-1; no firm D call. The CDR3 totals 18 residues. Germline values: CDR1 LGHDT, CDR2 YNNKEL (reference sequence). Deletions cut 2 bases from V and 0 bases from J, with 14 bases between. In nucleotides, the CDR3 is TGTGCCAGCAGCCAAAGTCGTAGGCCGCCCTCTGGGGCCAACGTCCTGACTTTC. Translating it yields CASSQSRRPPSGANVLTF.

This clonotype showed up just a few times. The chain's CDR3 is CATSDLIAGELFF. The DNA for the CDR3 is TGTGCCACCAGTGATTTAATTGCCGGGGAGCTGTTTTTT. The chain uses TRBV24-1 and TRBJ2-2, with D uncertain. V lost 1 base, J lost 6 bases, and 5 bases lay in between. Germline CDR1 KGHDR, CDR2 SFDVKD. The CDR3 length is 13 residues.